This TCR beta chain is from a study of OX40 agonist ivuxolimab in advanced cancers. Study context: In this cohort, patients received ivuxolimab, an agonistic anti-OX40 (CD134) antibody. Treatment received earlier with anti-PD-1, anti-PD-L1 or anti-CTLA-4 agents was allowed, and 40% had some. Study results and limitations: The study did not work out the antigen specificity of the expanded peripheral T cells.

On this clone itself: Its target is not known.

Data came from immunoSEQ multiplex PCR; TCRdb stores just in-frame clones and leaves some out. The sample carries 40,000 to 45,000 clones, 81% recorded once. The CDR3 covers 13 residues. CDR1 is LNHDA, CDR2 SQIVND, per germline (reference sequence). Trimming took 6 bases from V and 7 from J, leaving 15 bases between them. This material consisted of CD4+ or CD8+ T cells sorted from blood, taken in a trial of the OX40 agonist ivuxolimab. The sequence came from an adult with an advanced solid tumor such as melanoma, head and neck, liver or kidney cancer. V usage is TRBV19 and J usage is TRBJ1-1; D is perhaps TRBD1 (6 bases). CDR3 loop: CASSGQQPNEAFF. In DNA, the CDR3 is TGTGCCAGTAGCGGACAGCAACCCAATGAAGCTTTCTTT.